Reported below is one T cell receptor beta chain. Original processing methods: For nucleated cells, counts were estimated from reference gene primer amplification. Clones were sequenced by immunoSEQ multiplex PCR, and TCRdb holds only the in-frame ones, with some missing. Clone size and the V and J calls come from that table; the DNA yielded D and trimming. Counted here are over 150,000 clones, about 80% occurring once; the ten biggest clones make up around 17%. This record belongs to a study of blood T cell repertoires in COVID-19. Study context: The origin of the acute and convalescent COVID-19 samples was the United States, Italy and Spain. The cDNA or gDNA used as material had been derived from T cells, B-cell-depleted T cells, or PBMCs.

Assignment of participants to cohorts was predicated upon participant-reported clinical history. Germline V gene sequence: CDR1 SGHRS, CDR2 YFSETQ. This CDR3 is 15 amino acids long. Losses at the gene ends were 3 bases for V and 4 bases for J; bases not matched to a gene: 4. What was sequenced was PBMCs or T cells enriched from blood (not recorded which). The TCR originated in a woman in her 70s in a cohort exposed to, infected with or recovered from COVID-19 (not recorded which). The chain combines TRBV5-1 with TRBJ2-2; TRBD1 agrees at 9 bases. CDR3 sequence (DNA): TGCGCCAGCAGCTCCGGGACAGGGAGCACCGGGGAGCTGTTTTTT. It encodes CASSSGTGSTGELFF.